This T cell receptor (beta chain) was identified during a study of blood T cells in healthy people across ages. Study conclusions and caveats: Higher diversity, along with more naive CD4+ cells, distinguished long-lived donors from aged donors.

Alongside a J-beta primer mix, a sample-barcoded 5' primer served in a second PCR lasting roughly 7 to 12 cycles. TCRdb fed the 5' RACE reads into MiXCR, producing one record per CDR3 protein. The table lists 550,000 to 750,000 distinct CDR3 sequences, roughly 20% of them singletons, with roughly 3.7% in the top ten. The germline CDR1 and CDR2 sequences are SGDLS and YYNGEE. V dropped 3 bases and J dropped 5; count of bases not matched to a gene: 6. There are 14 residues in the CDR3. In regard to this clonotype: Its antigen is not known.

A minimum of 5 micrograms of total RNA was extracted per sample. The receptor was isolated from a man aged 65-85 years in good health. The sample taken for sequencing was blood. The chain joins TRBV9 to TRBJ2-5; TRBD2 agrees at 8 bases. The CDR3 nucleotides read TGTGCCAGCAGCGACAGCGGGAGTCGGGAGACCCAGTACTTC. Encoded protein: CASSDSGSRETQYF.